Here is one TCR beta chain with its context. Only in-frame clones appear in the TCRdb table, and some are missing; sequencing was by immunoSEQ multiplex PCR. Found here are about 130,000 clones, around three quarters of them singletons; the top ten hold 9.5% to 15%. V lost 1 base, J lost 0 bases, and 14 bases stayed unmatched. Germline CDR1 reads SGHNT; CDR2 reads YENEEA. There are 19 residues in the CDR3. This sample stems from a study of cytotoxic CD8 clonotypes in ibrutinib-treated CLL. V usage is TRBV11-3 and J usage is TRBJ1-1, with 7 bases that match TRBD1. The starting material was PBMCs, obtained after 12 months of ibrutinib treatment. This receptor was identified in a human donor with chronic lymphocytic leukemia. The CDR3 here is CASSLGTASPTGLNTEAFF. The CDR3 DNA follows: TGTGCCAGCAGCTTAGGGACCGCTTCACCGACAGGGTTGAACACTGAAGCTTTCTTT.